The subject of this entry is one T cell receptor (beta chain). Participants were aged roughly 18 to 90 years from about two dozen US areas. Data came from immunoSEQ multiplex PCR; TCRdb stores just in-frame clones and leaves some out. The sample lists roughly 250,000 clones, about 88% seen once, with approximately 3% in the top ten. The data are from a study of blood T cell repertoires in COVID-19. Overall study context: The analysed material was cDNA or gDNA that came from T cells, B-cell-depleted T cells, or PBMCs.

This receptor was taken from a woman aged 50 to 60 who had recovered from COVID-19. The sample taken for sequencing was PBMCs or T cells enriched from blood (not recorded which).

The CDR3 DNA follows: TGTGCGTGGCGAGCGGGAGGGCGGGATGAGCAGTTCTTC. It is translated as CAWRAGGRDEQFF. This chain connects TRBV7-9 to TRBJ2-1; 10 positions agree with TRBD2. This CDR3 has 13 residues. Germline loops: CDR1 SEHNR, CDR2 FQNEAQ (reference sequence).